The entry that follows covers one T cell receptor beta chain sequence. This record belongs to a study of blood T cell repertoires in COVID-19. Germline V CDR1 and CDR2: KGHDR, SFDVKD. This CDR3 contains 15 residues. The junction had 6 bases not matched to a gene; V was cut back by 6 bases and J by 3 bases. Profiling relied on immunoSEQ multiplex PCR, and the TCRdb table lists in-frame clones only, not all of them. The profile shows roughly 350,000 clones, 85% of them singletons. V usage is TRBV24-1 and J usage is TRBJ2-3; 9 nucleotides line up with TRBD1. Sequenced sample: peripheral blood. The sequence derives from a woman younger than 35 with acute or convalescent COVID-19. CDR3 region: CATSQGQGRTDTQYF. The CDR3 bases are TGTGCCACCAGTCAGGGACAGGGTAGAACAGATACGCAGTATTTT.